The 21 T cell receptor beta chains below were found in one sample sequenced in a study of early T cells in non-severe SARS-CoV-2 infection. TCRdb called the 5' RACE reads again in MiXCR, with one record for every CDR3 protein. The sample lists 32,000 or so distinct CDR3 sequences; about 5% were seen once. Sequenced sample: whole blood. The receptor source for this set is an adult who was a healthcare worker with PCR-confirmed SARS-CoV-2 infection or an uninfected control (not recorded which).

The J gene is TRBJ2-5, the V gene TRBV28; D might be TRBD1 or TRBD2, each matching 5 bases. The CDR3 extends over 15 amino acids. Germline CDR1 reads MDHEN; CDR2 reads SYDVKM. V shed 3 bases and J shed 4 bases, with 15 bases lying between them. The CDR3 region is CASSLSGRMRETQYF. As DNA, the CDR3 is TGTGCCAGCAGTTTGTCGGGACGGATGCGAGAGACCCAGTACTTC.

This clonotype was counted ten times or more. An end of the junction does not agree with germline; a read error may underlie this. V is TRBV7-2 and J is TRBJ1-2; a weak D match, TRBD1 (5 bases). The CDR3 spans 15 residues. Germline CDR1 and CDR2: SGHTA and FQGNSA. The CDR3 coding sequence is TGTGCCAGCAGCTTAGCGTCGGCAGGGCGAAATGGGTACACCTTC. As protein: CASSLASAGRNGYTF.

The V and J genes are TRBV9 and TRBJ2-7, with 10 bases aligning to TRBD1. The CDR3 loop spans 14 amino acids. With V trimmed by 4 bases and J by 2 bases, 3 bases remained unmatched. Germline V CDR1 and CDR2: SGDLS, YYNGEE. This CDR3 reads CASSPGTGAYEQYF. The CDR3 nucleotides are TGTGCCAGCAGCCCGGGGACAGGGGCCTACGAGCAGTACTTC. Variable domain in full (rest from reference TRBV9 and TRBJ2-7): DSGVTQTPKHLITATGQRVTLRCSPRSGDLSVYWYQQSLDQGLQFLIQYYNGEERAKGNILERFSAQQFPDLHSELNLSSLELGDSALYFCASSPGTGAYEQYFGPGTRLTVT.

This clonotype was counted many times. The chain couples TRBV7-2 to TRBJ2-1; 8 bases fit TRBD2. V lost 1 base to trimming and J lost 3 bases; unmatched junction nucleotides: 11. The germline gives CDR1 SGHTA, CDR2 FQGNSA. There are 18 residues in the CDR3. The CDR3 here is CASSLVGGAFGFYNEQFF. The CDR3, as DNA: TGTGCCAGCAGCTTAGTCGGGGGGGCCTTTGGGTTCTACAATGAGCAGTTCTTC.

This clonotype was found once. CDR3 residues: CASSSTGETGELFF. The CDR3 DNA reads as TGTGCCAGCAGTTCTACAGGGGAGACCGGGGAGCTGTTTTTT. J is TRBJ2-2 and V is TRBV2, with 7 bases matching TRBD1. V was clipped by 5 bases and J by 5 bases; unmatched bases: 5. In germline, CDR1 is SNHLY, CDR2 FYNNEI. The CDR3 contains 14 residues.

The table lists this clonotype with many counts. V usage is TRBV19 and J usage is TRBJ1-2; possible D gene TRBD1, 5 bases. CDR3 length: 13 residues. CDR1 is LNHDA, CDR2 SQIVND, per germline (reference sequence). With 3 bases removed from V and 3 bases from J, the gap between germline ends came to 8 bases. CDR3 nucleotides: TGTGCCAGTAGTATCCCCAGGGACTATGGCTACACCTTC. This encodes CASSIPRDYGYTF. The complete variable domain, with remaining parts taken from reference TRBV19 and TRBJ1-2, reads DGGITQSPKYLFRKEGQNVTLSCEQNLNHDAMYWYRQDPGQGLRLIYYSQIVNDFQKGDIAEGYSVSREKKESFPLTVTSAQKNPTAFYLCASSIPRDYGYTFGSGTRLTVV.

The chain uses TRBV30 and TRBJ1-1, with D tentatively TRBD1 (6 bases). The ends were cut back, 0 bases at V and 0 bases at J, with 17 bases in the middle. Per germline, CDR1 GTSNPN and CDR2 SVGIG (reference sequence). The CDR3 extends over 17 amino acids. The DNA of the CDR3 is TGTGCCTGGAGTGTACTAGGGGGGAGAAATGTGAACACTGAAGCTTTCTTT. Translating gives CAWSVLGGRNVNTEAFF.

This clonotype was observed a handful of times. The rearrangement uses TRBV4-2 and TRBJ2-2; D is possibly TRBD2 (5 bases). There are 18 residues in the CDR3. Germline CDR1 and CDR2: LGHNA and YNFKEQ. The V end lost 2 bases, the J end lost 0 bases, and 16 bases lay between the germline ends. CDR3 DNA sequence: TGTGCCAGCAGCCAAACAGCCACAGAGGGTCCGAACACCGGGGAGCTGTTTTTT. It encodes CASSQTATEGPNTGELFF.

The chain has TRBV20-1 and TRBJ2-7; TRBD1 agrees at 7 bases. From germline, CDR1 is DFQATT and CDR2 SNEGSKA (reference sequence). Losses at the gene ends were 4 bases for V and 2 bases for J; bases not matched to a gene: 2. This CDR3 contains 12 residues. The CDR3 DNA reads as TGCAGTGCTACCGGGACAGCCTACGAGCAGTACTTC. Its translation is CSATGTAYEQYF.

This clonotype was seen repeatedly, ten times or more. V and J are TRBV6-6 and TRBJ1-1; possible D gene TRBD1, 6 bases. The V gene lost 0 bases and the J gene lost 6 bases, with 20 bases spanning the gap. This CDR3 is built from 17 residues. Germline V gene sequence: CDR1 MNHNY, CDR2 SVGAGI (reference sequence). CDR3 nucleotide sequence: TGTGCCAGCAGTTACTCGCAAGGGGGGCACTTGAGATCTGAAGCTTTCTTT. This encodes CASSYSQGGHLRSEAFF.

The chain joins TRBV6-5 to TRBJ1-2, with D tentatively TRBD1 (5 bases). The CDR3 is 14 amino acids. Trimming removed 6 bases at V and 4 bases at J, with 15 bases between. The germline gives CDR1 MNHEY, CDR2 SVGAGI. CDR3 residues: CASRNPGQRYGYTF. CDR3 nucleotide sequence: TGTGCCAGCAGGAACCCGGGGCAGCGCTATGGCTACACCTTC.

This clonotype was seen a few times. The chain couples TRBV18 to TRBJ2-2; the D is unclear. V gave up 2 bases and J gave up 4 bases, with 14 bases separating them. The CDR3 sequence is 16 residues long. Germline V lookup: CDR1 KGHSH, CDR2 LQKENI. The CDR3 coding sequence is TGTGCCAGCTCACCAGTGCGGATGGATGGCACCGGGGAGCTGTTTTTT. It is translated as CASSPVRMDGTGELFF. The full variable domain, completed using reference TRBV18 and TRBJ2-2, is NAGVMQNPRHLVRRRGQEARLRCSPMKGHSHVYWYRQLPEEGLKFMVYLQKENIIDESGMPKERFSAEFPKEGPSILRIQQVVRGDSAAYFCASSPVRMDGTGELFFGEGSRLTVL.

The chain recombines TRBV20-1 with TRBJ2-7; 7 bases are shared with TRBD1. Trimming cost V 6 bases and J 3 bases; bases outside gene matches: 5. The CDR3 totals 12 residues. Germline-derived CDR1 and CDR2 are DFQATT and SNEGSKA (reference sequence). DNA of the CDR3: TGCAGTGCGGGGACAGCGAACTACGAGCAGTACTTC. Protein product: CSAGTANYEQYF.

This clonotype occurred many times. The chain has TRBV30 and TRBJ2-2; D is undetermined. This CDR3 region has 16 residues. In germline, CDR1 is GTSNPN, CDR2 SVGIG (reference sequence). V was clipped by 0 bases and J by 1 base, with 12 bases between them. CDR3 loop: CAWSVLVGLNTGELFF. The CDR3 nucleotides are TGTGCCTGGAGTGTACTTGTCGGGTTGAACACCGGGGAGCTGTTTTTT.

This clonotype was detected many times. The genes are TRBV6-6 and TRBJ2-1, with D perhaps being TRBD1 or TRBD2 (5 bases each). CDR1 and CDR2 (germline): MNHNY, SVGAGI (reference sequence). CDR3 size: 15 residues. V was shortened by 3 bases and J by 4 bases, with 13 bases between the two germline ends. Written as DNA, the CDR3 is TGTGCCAGCAGTTATGGGGACCTCCAATACAATGAGCAGTTCTTC. Encoded protein: CASSYGDLQYNEQFF.

This clonotype was seen a handful of times. The rearrangement links TRBV20-1 to TRBJ2-7; 8 nucleotides line up with TRBD2. Germline CDR1 is DFQATT and CDR2 is SNEGSKA (reference sequence). Trimming cost V 0 bases and J 5 bases; bases outside gene matches: 18. This CDR3 contains 18 residues. CDR3 amino acids: CSARDYPSGGAQVNEQYF. In DNA, the CDR3 is TGCAGTGCTAGAGATTATCCCTCGGGGGGGGCGCAGGTAAACGAGCAGTACTTC.

This clonotype appeared many times. The V call is TRBV19, the J call TRBJ1-2; a possible D gene is TRBD1 (6 bases). Trimming pared 4 bases from V and 0 bases from J, leaving 18 bases between. Per germline, CDR1 LNHDA and CDR2 SQIVND (reference sequence). The CDR3 spans 17 residues. The chain's CDR3 is CASSTPPGQRANYGYTF. For the CDR3, the DNA is TGTGCCAGTAGTACCCCCCCGGGACAACGAGCTAACTATGGCTACACCTTC.

This clonotype has ten or more counts. The CDR3 DNA reads TGCAGCGTTGTTCTGGGGGCGCGGGGCTACACCTTC. Encoded protein: CSVVLGARGYTF. The V call is TRBV29-1, the J call TRBJ1-2; TRBD1 might be the D (6 bases). This CDR3 region has 12 residues. The V gene's germline CDR1 is SQVTM and CDR2 ANQGSEA. The V end was cut by 4 bases, the J end by 8 bases, with 14 bases between. Full variable domain (remainder filled in from reference TRBV29-1 and TRBJ1-2): SAVISQKPSRDICQRGTSLTIQCQVDSQVTMMFWYRQQPGQSLTLIATANQGSEATYESGFVIDKFPISRPNLTFSTLTVSNMSPEDSSIYLCSVVLGARGYTFGSGTRLTVV.

Only a few counts were recorded for this clonotype. The chain carries TRBV7-9 and TRBJ2-3; TRBD2 agrees at 8 bases. The CDR3 runs 16 residues. Trimming removed 6 bases from V and 0 bases from J; junction bases left unmatched: 8. Germline-derived CDR1 and CDR2 are SEHNR and FQNEAQ (reference sequence). CDR3 nucleotide sequence: TGTGCCAGCAGACAGCACGGGGGGGTTAGCACAGATACGCAGTATTTT. It is translated as CASRQHGGVSTDTQYF.

This clonotype has at least ten counts. The chain uses TRBV5-4 and TRBJ1-1, with D possibly matching TRBD1 (5 bases). The V and J ends lost 0 bases and 8 bases respectively, with 11 bases between them. This CDR3 comprises 13 residues. Per the germline V gene, CDR1 is SGHNT and CDR2 is YYREEE (reference sequence). The CDR3 protein is CASSLAGGLEAFF. Written as DNA, the CDR3 is TGTGCCAGCAGCTTGGCCGGGGGACTAGAAGCTTTCTTT.

This chain uses TRBV4-2 with TRBJ2-3; possibly TRBD2 for D (6 bases). Germline V lookup: CDR1 LGHNA, CDR2 YNFKEQ. Trimming shortened V by 1 base and J by 0 bases, and 8 bases separated the two germline ends. This CDR3 is built from 15 residues. The CDR3 DNA sequence: TGTGCCAGCAGCCAAGTAGCGGCTAGCACAGATACGCAGTATTTT. Translating gives CASSQVAASTDTQYF.